Sequencing of this T cell receptor (beta chain) was carried out in a study of blood T cells in healthy people across ages. A sample-barcoded 5' primer and a J-beta primer mix were used in a second PCR of roughly 6 to 11 cycles. TCRdb re-called the 5' RACE reads through MiXCR, storing one row per CDR3 protein. In the table there are 750,000 to 850,000 distinct CDR3 sequences, 25% of which are singletons. These same records also appear under a second study, on T cells of mothers and their children. That paper notes: Mothers yielded over 8 million CDR3 reads, children about 3 million each.

This clonotype was obtained from a boy aged 5-17 years in good health. The sequencing input was blood.

The CDR3 sequence: CASKGDVPTQYF. The CDR3 coding sequence is TGTGCCAGCAAAGGGGACGTCCCGACCCAGTACTTC. The chain joins TRBV12-3 or TRBV12-4 to TRBJ2-5; tentatively, D is TRBD1 or TRBD2 (5 bases each). The length of the CDR3 is 12 residues. The germline V and J ends were trimmed by 7 bases and 7 bases, with 13 bases remaining between them.